These 14 T cell receptor beta chains share one sample of origin, sequenced in a study of CD8 T cells in ankylosing spondylitis. TCRdb analysed the 5' RACE reads with MiXCR anew, one entry per CDR3 protein. The data hold some 130,000 distinct CDR3 sequences, with roughly 10% observed a single time. The sequencing sample was made of blood, either unsorted or a sorted T cell fraction (not recorded which). These receptors were obtained from a female donor with ankylosing spondylitis or in good health (not recorded which).

This clonotype showed up many times. The chain has TRBV10-1 and TRBJ1-1; TRBD1 is a possible D gene (5 bases). The CDR3 consists of 15 residues. Germline V gives CDR1 WNHNN, CDR2 SYGVQD (reference sequence). The germline V and J ends were trimmed by 0 bases and 1 base, with 9 bases remaining between them. The CDR3 is CASSESGESNTEAFF. The CDR3 DNA follows: TGCGCCAGCAGTGAGTCGGGGGAGTCGAACACTGAAGCTTTCTTT.

This rearrangement joins TRBV5-1 to TRBJ1-1; 11 nucleotides agree with TRBD1. The V gene's germline CDR1 is SGHRS and CDR2 YFSETQ. V lost 7 bases, J lost 1 base, and 3 bases stayed unmatched. The CDR3 covers 14 residues. CDR3 protein: CASGQGAPNTEAFF. The CDR3 DNA sequence: TGCGCCAGCGGACAGGGGGCCCCGAACACTGAAGCTTTCTTT.

This clonotype was detected a few times. J is TRBJ2-2 and V is TRBV27; tentative D call: TRBD2 (5 bases). The germline V gene encodes CDR1 MNHEY and CDR2 SMNVEV (reference sequence). The CDR3 is 15 residues long. V was cut by 7 bases and J by 6 bases, with 18 bases left in between. The CDR3 DNA reads as TGTGCCAGCAAGTCGGCGGGCCGGGTCGCCGGGGAGCTGTTTTTT. It codes for CASKSAGRVAGELFF.

The chain links TRBV29-1 to TRBJ2-3; 9 bases map to TRBD2. Germline-derived CDR1 and CDR2 are SQVTM and ANQGSEA. The CDR3 spans 14 residues. V was clipped by 5 bases and J by 5 bases; unmatched bases: 8. Written as DNA, the CDR3 is TGCAGCGTTTCAGCTAGCGGGGTTCAAGATACGCAGTATTTT. Protein product: CSVSASGVQDTQYF.

The chain employs TRBV7-2 and TRBJ1-1; weak D call: TRBD1 (5 bases). Germline V gene data show CDR1 as SGHTA and CDR2 as FQGNSA. The CDR3 totals 13 residues. The V and J ends lost 5 bases and 8 bases respectively, with 15 bases between them. This CDR3 is CASSKHRTTEAFF. The CDR3, as DNA: TGTGCCAGCAGCAAGCACAGGACCACCGAAGCTTTCTTT.

This clonotype was seen ten or more times. The chain has TRBV5-1 and TRBJ2-1, with D perhaps matching TRBD2 (5 bases). CDR1 is SGHRS and CDR2 is YFSETQ in the germline V gene. The V gene lost 1 base and the J gene lost 3 bases, with 8 bases spanning the gap. This CDR3 comprises 14 residues. Here the CDR3 DNA reads TGCGCCAGCAGCTTGAGGACTCTCTACAATGAGCAGTTCTTC. Protein sequence: CASSLRTLYNEQFF.

This clonotype was seen many times. V gene TRBV10-3 combines with J gene TRBJ2-3, with 9 positions matching TRBD1. Germline lookup yields CDR1 ENHRY and CDR2 SYGVKD. This CDR3 has 15 residues. V dropped 5 bases and J dropped 5; count of bases not matched to a gene: 8. CDR3: CAISSGQGVRDTQYF. CDR3 nucleotide sequence: TGTGCCATCAGTTCGGGACAGGGCGTTCGAGATACGCAGTATTTT.

This clonotype has at least ten counts. This sequence joins TRBV19 and TRBJ2-1, with D perhaps TRBD2 (6 bases). CDR3 size: 15 residues. With 2 bases removed from V and 3 bases from J, the gap between germline ends came to 11 bases. CDR1 LNHDA and CDR2 SQIVND come from the germline V gene (reference sequence). The CDR3 sequence: CASSIFSGYYNEQFF. The DNA for the CDR3 is TGTGCCAGTAGTATATTCAGCGGGTACTACAATGAGCAGTTCTTC.

This clonotype was counted ten times or more. The chain uses TRBV3-1 and TRBJ1-2, with 9 nucleotides matching TRBD1. Germline V gene lookup returns CDR1 LGHDT and CDR2 YNNKEL (reference sequence). The CDR3 totals 15 residues. With V trimmed by 0 bases and J by 6 bases, 5 bases remained unmatched. The DNA of the CDR3 is TGTGCCAGCAGCCAAGATTCCGGGACAGGGAATGGCTACACCTTC. Amino acids: CASSQDSGTGNGYTF.

The sample holds a few counts of this clonotype. The chain recombines TRBV5-1 with TRBJ2-1, with D unresolved. Germline CDR1 reads SGHRS; CDR2 reads YFSETQ. The CDR3 length is 12 residues. V lost 0 bases and J lost 11, with 9 bases in between. The CDR3 DNA reads as TGCGCCAGCAGCTTGGCAGGTCCGCAGCAGTTCTTC. Translating gives CASSLAGPQQFF.

In its sample, this clonotype was seen many times. The rearrangement uses TRBV20-1 and TRBJ2-1, with TRBD2 matching over 9 bases. CDR1 and CDR2 (germline): DFQATT, SNEGSKA (reference sequence). Trimming took 7 bases from V and 9 from J; bases not matched to a gene: 13. There are 14 residues in the CDR3. The CDR3 is CSVRGGIKISEQFF. The CDR3 DNA reads as TGCAGTGTGCGGGGGGGCATAAAGATAAGTGAGCAGTTCTTC.

Details on this clonotype: A much larger clone differs by one base, so this may be a read error. The chain recombines TRBV24-1 with TRBJ2-3, with D perhaps TRBD1 (5 bases). The better agreement between TRBJ1-5 and the DNA end casts doubt on the J call. The germline V gene has CDR1 KGHDR and CDR2 SFDVKD. The length of the CDR3 is 16 residues. The CDR3 spells CATSDSGGTATDTQHF. The CDR3, as DNA: TGTGCCACCAGTGATTCCGGGGGGACTGCCACAGATACGCAGCATTTT.

The table lists this clonotype with many counts. This chain connects TRBV5-1 to TRBJ2-6; D ambiguous. CDR1 SGHRS and CDR2 YFSETQ come from the germline V gene. V lost 0 bases and J 3 bases, leaving 4 bases between the germline ends. The CDR3 totals 14 residues. Written as DNA, the CDR3 is TGCGCCAGCAGCTTGGAGGGTGGGGCCAACGTCCTGACTTTC. This encodes CASSLEGGANVLTF.

This clonotype came up many times. The chain combines TRBV19 with TRBJ1-1; weak D call: TRBD1 (6 bases). The CDR3 runs to 15 residues. CDR1 LNHDA and CDR2 SQIVND come from the germline V gene (reference sequence). Trimming stripped 8 bases from V and 3 bases from J, with 19 bases between. DNA of the CDR3: TGTGCCAGTTTTAGAGGGGGGAAATGGGACACTGAAGCTTTCTTT. The encoded protein is CASFRGGKWDTEAFF.